The 18 T cell receptor beta chains below all came from one sample that was sequenced in a study of control samples from healthy donors and cancer patients. Using immunoSEQ multiplex PCR, the repertoire was profiled, and TCRdb retains in-frame clones only, with some absent. The data contain 13,000 or so clones, about 75% of them singletons. Material for sequencing was formalin-fixed, paraffin-embedded tissue. These receptors were taken from a male donor with melanoma.

This clone appeared once. The chain employs TRBV6-5 and TRBJ1-3, with D maybe TRBD1 (5 bases). The CDR3 length is 15 residues. Trimming cost V 4 bases and J 0 bases, with 10 bases left between them. CDR1 and CDR2 from the germline V gene are MNHEY and SVGAGI. CDR3 in amino acids: CASSLRDSSGNTIYF. The CDR3 nucleotides are TGTGCCAGCAGTTTGCGAGACAGCTCTGGAAACACCATATATTTT.

V usage is TRBV7-9 and J usage is TRBJ2-7; unclear D gene. The germline CDR1 and CDR2 sequences are SEHNR and FQNEAQ (reference sequence). CDR3 length equals 14 residues. Trimming stripped 1 base from V and 2 bases from J, with 9 bases between. CDR3: CASSLDGRAYEQYF. CDR3 nucleotide sequence: TGTGCCAGCAGCTTAGATGGCAGAGCCTACGAGCAGTACTTC.

This clone has more than one count but fewer than ten. CDR3 loop: CASSQGRVSNQPQHF. In DNA form, the CDR3 reads TGTGCCAGCAGCCAAGGTAGGGTTAGCAATCAGCCCCAGCATTTT. The chain combines TRBV3-1 (or the pseudogene TRBV3-2) with TRBJ1-5; no clear D gene. Looked up from germline, CDR1 is LGHDT and CDR2 is YNNKEL (reference sequence). Deletions cut 1 base from V and 0 bases from J, with 7 bases between. CDR3 length: 15 amino acids.

V usage is TRBV11-2 and J usage is TRBJ2-5; D possibly corresponds to TRBD2 (6 bases). V lost 5 bases and J 0 bases, leaving 7 bases between the germline ends. The CDR3 is 13 amino acids. Germline V gene lookup returns CDR1 SGHAT and CDR2 FQNNGV. CDR3 coding DNA: TGTGCCAGCAGCGCGGGACACCAAGAGACCCAGTACTTC. It is translated as CASSAGHQETQYF. The entire variable domain, with the rest obtained from reference TRBV11-2 and TRBJ2-5, is as follows: EAGVAQSPRYKIIEKRQSVAFWCNPISGHATLYWYQQILGQGPKLLIQFQNNGVVDDSQLPKDRFSAERLKGVDSTLKIQPAKLEDSAVYLCASSAGHQETQYFGPGTRLLVL.

This clone was picked up a small number of times. The same CDR3 can be traced to other DNA sequences in this sample. V gene TRBV6-5 combines with J gene TRBJ2-3, with D hard to call. V lost 0 bases and J 4 bases, leaving 5 bases between the germline ends. Germline lookup yields CDR1 MNHEY and CDR2 SVGAGI. The CDR3 contains 13 residues. The CDR3 region is CASSYSIADTQYF. The DNA of the CDR3 is TGTGCCAGCAGTTACTCGATAGCAGATACGCAGTATTTT.

The chain has TRBV4-2 and TRBJ2-1; D might be TRBD1 or TRBD2, each matching 6 bases. The CDR3 is 15 amino acids. V was shortened by 1 base and J by 5 bases, with 12 bases between the two germline ends. Looked up from germline, CDR1 is LGHNA and CDR2 is YNFKEQ. The CDR3 protein is CASSQGGAKDNEQFF. The CDR3, as DNA: TGTGCCAGCAGCCAAGGGGGGGCTAAGGACAATGAGCAGTTCTTC.

The chain is built from TRBV25-1 and TRBJ1-3; maybe TRBD1 (5 bases). Looked up from germline, CDR1 is MGHDK and CDR2 is SYGVNS. The CDR3 contains 17 residues. V dropped 2 bases and J dropped 9 bases, with 23 bases sitting between them. This CDR3 reads CASSEEGPGLPERTIYF. The CDR3 bases are TGTGCCAGCAGTGAAGAGGGACCGGGCCTACCCGAACGCACCATATATTTT.

The chain links TRBV10-3 to TRBJ1-1; D call uncertain. V shed 2 bases and J shed 1 base, with 8 bases lying between them. Per the germline V gene, CDR1 is ENHRY and CDR2 is SYGVKD. This CDR3 spans 14 amino acids. For the CDR3, the DNA is TGTGCCATCAGTGAGAGGGATCAGAACACTGAAGCTTTCTTT. Translated, it gives CAISERDQNTEAFF.

This clone is labeled medium-sized. This sequence joins TRBV2 and TRBJ1-1, with 9 bases lining up with TRBD1. CDR1 is SNHLY, CDR2 FYNNEI, per germline. This CDR3 spans 16 amino acids. Trimming at V came to 6 bases and at J to 5 bases, leaving 13 bases not matched to a gene. This CDR3 is CASRAYTGTGRTEAFF. Here the CDR3 DNA reads TGTGCCAGCAGAGCTTACACCGGGACAGGGCGGACTGAAGCTTTCTTT.

The chain couples TRBV14 to TRBJ1-1; no clear D gene. There are 14 residues in the CDR3. V lost 5 bases to trimming and J lost 0 bases, with 10 bases between them. Germline-derived CDR1 and CDR2 are SGHDN and FVKESK. CDR3 sequence reads: CASSYRGMNTEAFF. The DNA of the CDR3 is TGTGCCAGCAGCTATCGAGGCATGAACACTGAAGCTTTCTTT.

The CDR3 DNA is TGTGCCAGCACCGAGCGTCCCGGAGTACTCAACACCGGGGAGCTGTTTTTT. Encoded protein: CASTERPGVLNTGELFF. The genes are TRBV2 and TRBJ2-2; no clear D gene. This CDR3 comprises 17 residues. Looked up from germline, CDR1 is SNHLY and CDR2 is FYNNEI. V lost 7 bases and J 2 bases, leaving 20 bases between the germline ends.

This clone showed up just once. J is TRBJ2-2 and V is TRBV29-1; TRBD2 matches 9 bases. The length of the CDR3 is 15 residues. Losses at the gene ends were 0 bases for V and 5 bases for J; bases not matched to a gene: 4. Germline V gene sequence: CDR1 SQVTM, CDR2 ANQGSEA. CDR3 coding DNA: TGCAGCGTTGAAGATCAGGCGGGGGGGACCGGGGAGCTGTTTTTT. As protein: CSVEDQAGGTGELFF.

The chain links TRBV19 to TRBJ2-3; the match to TRBD2 covers 12 bases. The V and J ends lost 6 bases and 7 bases, in that order; junction bases with no gene match: 8. The CDR3 sequence is 15 residues long. Looked up from germline, CDR1 is LNHDA and CDR2 is SQIVND (reference sequence). The DNA of the CDR3 is TGTGCCAGTAGCTTCACTAGCGGGGGGAGGAATACGCAGTATTTT. Translating gives CASSFTSGGRNTQYF.

This clone was detected once. The chain couples TRBV6-2 or TRBV6-3 to TRBJ1-2, with D maybe TRBD1 (5 bases). The ends were cut back, 5 bases at V and 8 bases at J, with 12 bases in the middle. The CDR3 is 12 amino acids. Germline values: CDR1 MNHEY, CDR2 SVGEGT. CDR3 residues: CASSPPRDGYTF. The CDR3 DNA reads as TGTGCCAGCAGTCCGCCCCGGGACGGCTACACCTTC.

J is TRBJ1-4 and V is TRBV2; D is uncertain. This CDR3 comprises 11 residues. CDR1 and CDR2 from the germline V gene are SNHLY and FYNNEI. V lost 7 bases and J 8 bases, leaving 8 bases between the germline ends. In DNA, the CDR3 is TGTGCCAGCACCGAAAGAGAAAAACTGTTTTTT. Protein sequence: CASTEREKLFF.

V gene TRBV7-2 combines with J gene TRBJ2-2; TRBD2 matches at 7 bases. In germline, CDR1 is SGHTA, CDR2 FQGNSA. Trimming took 5 bases from V and 3 from J; bases not matched to a gene: 3. The CDR3 runs 14 residues. The CDR3, as DNA: TGTGCCAGCAGCGGGGGGGTCTACACCGGGGAGCTGTTTTTT. This translates into CASSGGVYTGELFF.

The rearrangement joins TRBV4-2 to TRBJ2-3; no firm D call. The germline V gene encodes CDR1 LGHNA and CDR2 YNFKEQ. The germline V and J ends were trimmed by 4 bases and 6 bases, with 11 bases remaining between them. This CDR3 region has 13 residues. CDR3 region: CASSPPLGDTQYF. For the CDR3, the DNA is TGTGCCAGCAGCCCTCCCCTTGGGGATACGCAGTATTTT.

This sequence joins TRBV19 and TRBJ1-6, with D hard to call. Trimming left V 7 bases short and J 4 bases short, with 11 bases between. The CDR3 extends over 14 amino acids. CDR1 is LNHDA and CDR2 is SQIVND in the germline V gene (reference sequence). In DNA, the CDR3 is TGTGCCAGTACCCCGGGCCTTTATAATTCACCCCTCCACTTT. Encoded protein: CASTPGLYNSPLHF.